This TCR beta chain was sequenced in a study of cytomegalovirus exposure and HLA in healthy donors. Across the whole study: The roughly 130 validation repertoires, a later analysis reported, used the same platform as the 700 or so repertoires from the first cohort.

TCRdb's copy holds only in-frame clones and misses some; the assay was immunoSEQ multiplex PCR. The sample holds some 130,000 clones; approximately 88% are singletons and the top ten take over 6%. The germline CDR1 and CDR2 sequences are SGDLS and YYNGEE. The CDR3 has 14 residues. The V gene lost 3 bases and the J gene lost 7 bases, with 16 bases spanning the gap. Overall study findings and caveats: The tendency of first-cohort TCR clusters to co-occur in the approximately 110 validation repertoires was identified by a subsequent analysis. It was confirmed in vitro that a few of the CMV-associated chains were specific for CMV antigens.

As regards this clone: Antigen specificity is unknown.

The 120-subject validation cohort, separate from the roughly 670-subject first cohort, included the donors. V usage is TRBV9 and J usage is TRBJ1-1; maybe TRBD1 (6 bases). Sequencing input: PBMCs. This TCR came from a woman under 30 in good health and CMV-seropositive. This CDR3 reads CASSGTAGGGEAFF. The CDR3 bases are TGTGCCAGCAGCGGGACAGCTGGTGGGGGTGAAGCTTTCTTT.